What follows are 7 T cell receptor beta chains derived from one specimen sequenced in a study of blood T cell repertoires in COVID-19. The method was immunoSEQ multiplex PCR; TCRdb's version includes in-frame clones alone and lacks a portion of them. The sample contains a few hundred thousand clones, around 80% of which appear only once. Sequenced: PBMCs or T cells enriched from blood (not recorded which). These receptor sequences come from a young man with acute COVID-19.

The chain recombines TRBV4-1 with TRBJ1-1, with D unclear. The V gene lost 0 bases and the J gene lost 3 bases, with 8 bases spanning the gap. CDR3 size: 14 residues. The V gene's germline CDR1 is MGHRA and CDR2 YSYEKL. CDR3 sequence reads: CASSQDDRYTEAFF. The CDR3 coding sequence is TGCGCCAGCAGCCAAGATGATAGATACACTGAAGCTTTCTTT.

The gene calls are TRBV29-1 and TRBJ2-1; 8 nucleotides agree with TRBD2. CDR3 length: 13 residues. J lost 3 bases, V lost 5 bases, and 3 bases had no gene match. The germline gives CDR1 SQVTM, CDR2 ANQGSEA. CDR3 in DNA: TGCAGCGTTTTCCTAGCGGGCTACAATGAGCAGTTCTTC. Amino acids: CSVFLAGYNEQFF.

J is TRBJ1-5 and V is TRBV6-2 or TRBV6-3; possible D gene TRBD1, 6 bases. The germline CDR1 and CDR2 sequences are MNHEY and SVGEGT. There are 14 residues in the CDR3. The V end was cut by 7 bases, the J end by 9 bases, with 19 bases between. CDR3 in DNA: TGTGCCAGCACCCCGGGAGGGGGTAGGTCGCCCCAGCATTTT. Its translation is CASTPGGGRSPQHF.

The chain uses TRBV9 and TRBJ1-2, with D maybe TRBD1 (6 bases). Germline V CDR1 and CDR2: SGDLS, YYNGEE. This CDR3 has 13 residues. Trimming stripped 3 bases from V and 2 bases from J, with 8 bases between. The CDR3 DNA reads TGTGCCAGCAGCGAAGGGGGAAACTATGGCTACACCTTC. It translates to CASSEGGNYGYTF. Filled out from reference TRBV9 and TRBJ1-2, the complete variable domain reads DSGVTQTPKHLITATGQRVTLRCSPRSGDLSVYWYQQSLDQGLQFLIQYYNGEERAKGNILERFSAQQFPDLHSELNLSSLELGDSALYFCASSEGGNYGYTFGSGTRLTVV.

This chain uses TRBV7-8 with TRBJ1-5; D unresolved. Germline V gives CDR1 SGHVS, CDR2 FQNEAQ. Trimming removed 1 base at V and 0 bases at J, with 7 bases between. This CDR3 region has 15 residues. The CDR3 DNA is TGTGCCAGCAGCTTAGATTCCAGTAGCAATCAGCCCCAGCATTTT. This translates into CASSLDSSSNQPQHF.

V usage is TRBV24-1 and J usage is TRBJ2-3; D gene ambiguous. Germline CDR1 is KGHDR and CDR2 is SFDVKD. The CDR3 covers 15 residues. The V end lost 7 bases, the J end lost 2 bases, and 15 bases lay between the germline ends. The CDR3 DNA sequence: TGTGCCACCAGGTTCACGCCGGGTTCCACAGATACGCAGTATTTT. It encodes CATRFTPGSTDTQYF.

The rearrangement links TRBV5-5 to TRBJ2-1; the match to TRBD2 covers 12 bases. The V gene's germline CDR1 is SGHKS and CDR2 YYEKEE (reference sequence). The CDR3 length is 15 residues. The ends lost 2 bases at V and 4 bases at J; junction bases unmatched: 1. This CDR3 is CASSFGLAGYNEQFF. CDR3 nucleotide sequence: TGTGCCAGCAGCTTCGGACTAGCGGGGTACAATGAGCAGTTCTTC.